One sample yielded the 5 T cell receptor beta chains listed below, sequenced in a study of blood T cell repertoires in COVID-19. Libraries were prepared by immunoSEQ multiplex PCR; TCRdb keeps only in-frame clonotypes and omits some of them. The table records 300,000 to 400,000 clones, over 70% of them present only once. The sample was peripheral blood. Receptor source: a woman aged 45-65 years with COVID-19, enrolled during active disease.

V and J are TRBV13 and TRBJ2-7; 11 positions match TRBD1. The CDR3 has 14 amino acids. Germline V gene sequence: CDR1 PRHDT, CDR2 FYEKMQ (reference sequence). The V and J ends lost 3 bases and 7 bases, in that order; junction bases with no gene match: 5. Written as DNA, the CDR3 is TGTGCCAGCAGCTTCCGGGACAGGGGGAGGGAGCAGTACTTC. Translation gives CASSFRDRGREQYF.

The chain links TRBV5-1 to TRBJ2-3; tentative D call: TRBD2 (6 bases). The germline V gene has CDR1 SGHRS and CDR2 YFSETQ. The length of the CDR3 is 16 residues. The V end lost 1 base, the J end lost 2 bases, and 14 bases lay between the germline ends. CDR3 sequence (DNA): TGCGCCAGCAGCTTGACGGGGGTCGTCGACACAGATACGCAGTATTTT. Translation gives CASSLTGVVDTDTQYF.

This clone was counted between two and nine times. The rearrangement uses TRBV2 and TRBJ1-1; D uncertain. The CDR3 is 13 residues long. CDR1 is SNHLY, CDR2 FYNNEI, per germline. Trimming removed 7 bases from V and 0 bases from J, with 9 bases in between. The CDR3 nucleotides read TGTGCCAGCACCCTCAGTATGAACACTGAAGCTTTCTTT. Its translation is CASTLSMNTEAFF.

J is TRBJ2-7 and V is TRBV30, with TRBD2 matching 11 bases. This CDR3 has 15 residues. CDR1 is GTSNPN, CDR2 SVGIG, per germline (reference sequence). J lost 7 bases, V lost 4 bases, and 12 bases had no gene match. The CDR3 coding sequence is TGTGCCTGGAAGATACTAGCGGGAGAAGGCCGGGAGCAGTACTTC. This codes for CAWKILAGEGREQYF.

The chain combines TRBV18 with TRBJ1-1; D might be TRBD1 (5 bases). Trimming stripped 4 bases from V and 1 base from J, with 10 bases between. The germline V gene encodes CDR1 KGHSH and CDR2 LQKENI. This CDR3 is 14 amino acids long. This CDR3 reads CASSLFTGNTEAFF. The CDR3 DNA sequence: TGTGCCAGCTCACTGTTTACAGGGAACACTGAAGCTTTCTTT.